The rows below give T cell receptor beta chains drawn from one sample of a study of blood T cell repertoires in COVID-19. The assay was immunoSEQ multiplex PCR, and TCRdb's table has in-frame clones only and misses some. The sample holds roughly 200,000 clones, more than 70% seen once. Material: PBMCs or T cells enriched from blood (not recorded which). The receptors were gathered from a man aged 40-50 years with acute COVID-19. Each CDR3 is given with its conserved first and last residue. D genes are given only for firm matches. The size entry is marked missing in some rows and otherwise reads once, few, many or a size class.

>15|TRBJ2-1|-|TRBD2|TRBV28
CASPPPGLARNEQFF
TGTGCCAGCCCTCCGCCGGGACTAGCACGAAATGAGCAGTTCTTC
>11|TRBJ2-7|few|TRBD2|TRBV2
CAIGLAGVPYF
TGTGCCATTGGACTAGCGGGAGTTCCGTACTTC
>13|TRBJ2-3|-|-|TRBV7-9
CASSPPRRDTQYF
TGTGCCAGCAGCCCTCCCCGTCGGGATACGCAGTATTTT
>15|TRBJ2-3|-|TRBD2|TRBV2
CASSVRLASTDTQYF
TGTGCCAGCAGTGTGCGACTAGCCAGCACAGATACGCAGTATTTT
>14|TRBJ2-2|-|-|TRBV5-1
CASSLVEGTGELFF
TGCGCCAGCAGCTTGGTGGAGGGCACCGGGGAGCTGTTTTTT
>12|TRBJ1-1|-|-|TRBV7-9
CASSLVSPEAFF
TGTGCCAGCAGCTTAGTCAGTCCTGAAGCTTTCTTT
>15|TRBJ1-1|-|-|TRBV5-4
CASSGQDGENTEAFF
TGTGCCAGCAGCGGCCAGGACGGGGAAAACACTGAAGCTTTCTTT
>15|TRBJ2-7|-|-|TRBV4-1
CASSQGPGRTYEQYF
TGCGCCAGCAGCCAAGGCCCGGGTCGAACCTACGAGCAGTACTTC
>15|TRBJ2-2|-|-|TRBV2
CASRGEGRVTGELFF
TGTGCCAGCAGGGGAGAGGGAAGGGTCACGGGGGAGCTGTTTTTT
>14|TRBJ2-5|-|-|TRBV6-5
CASSYPSQAETQYF
TGTGCCAGCAGTTACCCATCACAGGCTGAGACCCAGTACTTC
>15|TRBJ2-2|once|-|TRBV5-4
CASSHRTVNTGELFF
TGTGCCAGCAGCCACAGGACGGTTAACACCGGGGAGCTGTTTTTT
>14|TRBJ2-3|-|-|TRBV9
CASAQGRNTDTQYF
TGTGCCTCAGCTCAGGGCCGTAACACAGATACGCAGTATTTT
>12|TRBJ1-2|-|-|TRBV3-1/TRBV3-2
CASSQRRGGYTF
TGTGCCAGCAGCCAGCGGAGGGGTGGCTACACCTTC
>14|TRBJ1-1|-|-|TRBV5-1
CASSLGSTGSEAFF
TGCGCCAGCAGCTTGGGTAGCACAGGGTCTGAAGCTTTCTTT
>14|TRBJ1-2|once|TRBD1|TRBV2
CASSETGTGFGYTF
TGTGCCAGCAGTGAAACCGGGACAGGGTTTGGCTACACCTTC
>17|TRBJ2-2|-|TRBD2|TRBV27
CASSLGRSGSGAGELFF
TGTGCCAGCAGTTTGGGGCGCAGCGGGAGTGGCGCCGGGGAGCTGTTTTTT
>15|TRBJ1-1|once|-|TRBV18
CASSPITGTNTEAFF
TGTGCCAGCTCACCGATCACCGGGACAAATACTGAAGCTTTCTTT
>16|TRBJ2-1|-|-|TRBV7-6
CASSSTGAVSYNEQFF
TGTGCCAGCAGTTCTACTGGAGCGGTTAGTTACAATGAGCAGTTCTTC
>16|TRBJ2-3|-|-|TRBV12-5
CASALRTLASTDTQYF
TGTGCTAGTGCCCTACGGACACTCGCCTCCACAGATACGCAGTATTTT
>14|TRBJ2-1|once|-|TRBV10-3
CAISETYSPNEQFF
TGTGCCATCAGTGAAACTTACTCTCCCAATGAGCAGTTCTTC
>12|TRBJ2-7|-|-|TRBV6-5
CASSSGLREQYF
TGTGCCAGCAGTTCCGGACTGAGGGAGCAGTACTTC
>14|TRBJ2-7|-|-|TRBV27
CASSLSQGSYEQYF
TGTGCCAGCAGTTTGAGCCAGGGGTCCTACGAGCAGTACTTC
>15|TRBJ2-7|-|TRBD1|TRBV11-2
CASSLGGGQVNEQYF
TGTGCCAGCAGCCTAGGTGGGGGACAGGTAAACGAGCAGTACTTC
>16|TRBJ2-7|-|TRBD1|TRBV4-1
CASSPIQGARAYEQYF
TGCGCCAGCAGCCCTATACAGGGGGCGAGGGCCTACGAGCAGTACTTC
>15|TRBJ2-2|-|TRBD2|TRBV27
CASSKLAVGAGELFF
TGTGCCAGCAGTAAGCTAGCGGTGGGGGCCGGGGAGCTGTTTTTT
>16|TRBJ2-1|-|-|TRBV19
CASRISHAGVGNEQFF
TGTGCCAGTAGAATATCACACGCCGGGGTAGGCAATGAGCAGTTCTTC
>15|TRBJ2-7|few|TRBD2|TRBV15
CATSRGGLAGREQYF
TGTGCCACCAGCAGGGGGGGACTAGCGGGACGCGAGCAGTACTTC
>13|TRBJ1-3|-|-|TRBV7-9
CASGQSSGNTIYF
TGTGCCAGTGGACAAAGCTCTGGAAACACCATATATTTT
>14|TRBJ1-5|-|TRBD1|TRBV10-3
CAISGGQGDQPQHF
TGTGCCATCAGTGGTGGACAGGGGGACCAGCCCCAGCATTTT
>17|TRBJ1-3|-|TRBD1|TRBV9
CASSGGTGPPSGNTIYF
TGTGCCAGCAGCGGCGGGACAGGGCCTCCCTCTGGAAACACCATATATTTT
>14|TRBJ2-1|few|TRBD2|TRBV9
CASSGLADYNEQFF
TGTGCCAGCAGCGGACTAGCGGATTACAATGAGCAGTTCTTC
>15|TRBJ2-7|-|TRBD2|TRBV4-1
CASSPLAGFDYEQYF
TGCGCCAGCAGCCCTCTAGCGGGATTTGATTACGAGCAGTACTTC
>15|TRBJ1-4|-|-|TRBV24-1
CATSGPAGADEKLFF
TGTGCCACCAGTGGGCCCGCAGGGGCGGACGAAAAACTGTTTTTT
>16|TRBJ1-1|-|TRBD1|TRBV7-2
CASSSRGQGRATEAFF
TGTGCCAGCAGCTCGAGAGGACAGGGGCGTGCCACTGAAGCTTTCTTT
>16|TRBJ2-1|few|TRBD2|TRBV25-1
CASSEPGTSGYNEQFF
TGTGCCAGCAGTGAACCCGGGACTAGCGGCTACAATGAGCAGTTCTTC
>14|TRBJ1-4|-|TRBD1|TRBV30
CAWSGGQGARKLFF
TGTGCCTGGAGTGGGGGGCAGGGGGCGAGGAAACTGTTTTTT
>16|TRBJ2-3|-|TRBD2|TRBV9
CASSVGSSGRTDTQYF
TGTGCCAGCAGCGTAGGTTCTAGCGGGAGGACAGATACGCAGTATTTT
>14|TRBJ2-1|-|-|TRBV5-6
CASSLRGSYNEQFF
TGTGCCAGCAGCTTGAGAGGGTCCTACAATGAGCAGTTCTTC
>15|TRBJ1-4|-|-|TRBV4-1
CASSNAGATNEKLFF
TGCGCCAGCAGTAACGCAGGGGCAACTAATGAAAAACTGTTTTTT
>15|TRBJ2-7|-|TRBD2|TRBV9
CASSPSGVSSYEQYF
TGTGCCAGCAGCCCCAGCGGGGTCTCCTCCTACGAGCAGTACTTC
>16|TRBJ2-7|-|TRBD1|TRBV19
CASSIAPGQQAYEQYF
TGTGCCAGTAGTATAGCCCCGGGACAGCAAGCCTACGAGCAGTACTTC
>12|TRBJ1-2|-|TRBD1|TRBV7-9
CASSIGQGGYTF
TGTGCCAGCAGCATCGGACAGGGTGGCTACACCTTC
>15|TRBJ1-5|-|TRBD1|TRBV13
CASSLGTGKSQPQHF
TGTGCCAGCAGCCTCGGGACAGGGAAAAGTCAGCCCCAGCATTTT
>14|TRBJ1-5|-|-|TRBV28
CASSLRQYNQPQHF
TGTGCCAGCAGTTTGAGACAGTACAATCAGCCCCAGCATTTT
>14|TRBJ2-3|once|-|TRBV11-2
CASSPQAATDTQYF
TGTGCCAGCAGCCCCCAGGCCGCCACAGATACGCAGTATTTT
>14|TRBJ2-5|-|TRBD1|TRBV13
CASSWTGDQETQYF
TGTGCCAGCAGCTGGACAGGCGACCAAGAGACCCAGTACTTC
>13|TRBJ2-4|-|TRBD1|TRBV15
CATSRDRVNIQYF
TGTGCCACCTCTCGGGACAGGGTGAACATTCAGTACTTC